These 17 T cell receptor beta chains were all obtained from the same sample, sequenced in a study of shared clonotypes between healthy human individuals. The assay was immunoSEQ multiplex PCR, and TCRdb's table has in-frame clones only and misses some. Of some 2.3 million clones listed, more than 80% are singletons. Sequenced: naive CD4+ T cells from PBMCs. The subset is: CD45RA+ positively selected. These receptors were collected from a man aged 18 to 30 in good health. Some clones in this sample may be carry-over from other donors' samples.

The rearrangement joins TRBV18 to TRBJ1-2; possible D gene TRBD1, 5 bases. CDR3 length: 14 amino acids. Germline CDR1 reads KGHSH; CDR2 reads LQKENI. V lost 3 bases, J lost 0 bases, and 8 bases lay in between. Here the CDR3 DNA reads TGTGCCAGCTCACCGGGACGGACTAACTATGGCTACACCTTC. Residues: CASSPGRTNYGYTF.

The rearrangement joins TRBV5-4 to TRBJ1-4, with D unclear. V gave up 3 bases and J gave up 5 bases, with 11 bases separating them. Germline lookup yields CDR1 SGHNT and CDR2 YYREEE (reference sequence). The CDR3 is made up of 14 amino acids. CDR3 nucleotides: TGTGCCAGCAGCTCCCCCTCGGGGAATGAAAAACTGTTTTTT. Translating gives CASSSPSGNEKLFF.

This clone was observed a few times. In DNA, the CDR3 is TGTGCCAGCAGCTCTCTCGGCGGGACAGGACGAACTGAAGCTTTCTTT. Protein sequence: CASSSLGGTGRTEAFF. The J gene is TRBJ1-1, the V gene TRBV9; TRBD1 matches 8 bases. Germline assignment: CDR1 SGDLS and CDR2 YYNGEE. Trimming at V came to 4 bases and at J to 5 bases, leaving 13 bases not matched to a gene. There are 16 residues in the CDR3.

Comments on this clone: Other DNA sequences from this sample encode an identical CDR3 as well. The chain joins TRBV9 to TRBJ2-1; 10 bases are a match to TRBD1. The CDR3 spans 15 residues. V lost 2 bases and J lost 4; bases outside the gene matches: 3. Germline CDR1 and CDR2: SGDLS and YYNGEE. The DNA for the CDR3 is TGTGCCAGCAGCGTTGGGACAGGGGTTTACAATGAGCAGTTCTTC. It codes for CASSVGTGVYNEQFF.

As for this clone: The same CDR3 arises from other DNA sequences in this sample as well. The chain uses TRBV5-4 and TRBJ2-7; D not certain. The CDR3 loop spans 12 amino acids. Per the germline V gene, CDR1 is SGHNT and CDR2 is YYREEE (reference sequence). The V gene lost 4 bases and the J gene lost 3 bases, with 8 bases spanning the gap. CDR3 bases: TGTGCCAGCAGCAGAGACAACTACGAGCAGTACTTC. It specifies CASSRDNYEQYF.

A note on this clone: This same CDR3 is encoded by further DNA sequences in the sample. The rearrangement uses TRBV25-1 and TRBJ2-7; possibly TRBD1 for D (6 bases). The germline CDR1 and CDR2 sequences are MGHDK and SYGVNS. The CDR3 is 13 residues long. Trimming removed 3 bases from V and 1 base from J, with 7 bases in between. This chain's CDR3 is CASSDGQSYEQYF. In DNA, the CDR3 is TGTGCCAGCAGTGACGGACAGTCCTACGAGCAGTACTTC.

The rearrangement uses TRBV5-1 and TRBJ2-3, with a weak D call TRBD1 (5 bases). This CDR3 has 15 residues. Germline V gene data show CDR1 as SGHRS and CDR2 as YFSETQ. V lost 2 bases, J lost 5 bases, and 15 bases lay in between. This CDR3 is CASSLQDPREDTQYF. CDR3 nucleotide sequence: TGCGCCAGCAGCTTACAGGACCCCCGAGAAGATACGCAGTATTTT.

The J gene is TRBJ1-4, the V gene TRBV7-9; 11 bases match TRBD1. Germline CDR1 and CDR2: SEHNR and FQNEAQ (reference sequence). The CDR3 has 17 residues. With V trimmed by 3 bases and J by 8 bases, 11 bases remained unmatched. As DNA, the CDR3 is TGTGCCAGCAGCTTCTATTACGGGACAGGGGGTAAAGAAAAACTGTTTTTT. It yields the protein CASSFYYGTGGKEKLFF.

The rearrangement joins TRBV28 to TRBJ1-2; no clear D. The length of the CDR3 is 14 residues. V gave up 5 bases and J gave up 1 base, with 11 bases separating them. CDR1 is MDHEN and CDR2 is SYDVKM in the germline V gene. The CDR3 DNA sequence: TGTGCCAGCAGTATGGTGGCAGTTAACTATGGCTACACCTTC. Protein sequence: CASSMVAVNYGYTF.

This chain joins TRBV5-1 and TRBJ1-1, with a tentative D call TRBD1 (6 bases). The V and J ends lost 4 bases and 3 bases respectively, with 13 bases between them. This CDR3 is built from 14 residues. Per the germline V gene, CDR1 is SGHRS and CDR2 is YFSETQ. CDR3 region: CASSRGGLDTEAFF. The CDR3 DNA sequence: TGCGCCAGCAGCCGTGGGGGGCTTGACACTGAAGCTTTCTTT. The full variable domain, completed using reference TRBV5-1 and TRBJ1-1, is KAGVTQTPRYLIKTRGQQVTLSCSPISGHRSVSWYQQTPGQGLQFLFEYFSETQRNKGNFPGRFSGRQFSNSRSEMNVSTLELGDSALYLCASSRGGLDTEAFFGQGTRLTVV.

This clone came up once. This CDR3 is also generated by other DNA sequences in the sample. The rearrangement uses TRBV7-9 and TRBJ1-3, with D unclear. CDR3 length: 14 residues. Deletions cut 1 base from V and 1 base from J, with 5 bases between. Germline V lookup: CDR1 SEHNR, CDR2 FQNEAQ (reference sequence). The CDR3 reads CASSLGQSGNTIYF. In nucleotides, the CDR3 is TGTGCCAGCAGCTTAGGACAATCTGGAAACACCATATATTTT.

This chain links TRBV7-2 with TRBJ2-7; 12 bases match TRBD2. The CDR3 is 14 amino acids. Per the germline V gene, CDR1 is SGHTA and CDR2 is FQGNSA. Unmatched junction bases numbered 1, after V lost 5 bases and J lost 2 bases. For the CDR3, the DNA is TGTGCCAGCAGCGGACTAGCGGGAACCTACGAGCAGTACTTC. Translation gives CASSGLAGTYEQYF.

This clone was detected only once. The chain employs TRBV6-6 and TRBJ1-1, with D tentatively TRBD1 (5 bases). V was cut by 7 bases and J by 5 bases, with 14 bases left in between. This CDR3 spans 13 amino acids. From germline, CDR1 is MNHNY and CDR2 SVGAGI (reference sequence). Written as DNA, the CDR3 is TGTGCCAGCATTCCTGGGGCGCGAACTGAAGCTTTCTTT. The encoded protein is CASIPGARTEAFF.

This chain connects TRBV9 to TRBJ2-2; 8 nucleotides match TRBD2. CDR1 is SGDLS and CDR2 is YYNGEE in the germline V gene. This CDR3 is 16 amino acids long. V gave up 2 bases and J gave up 7 bases; unmatched junction bases: 10. The CDR3 region is CASSVFSAGAHGELFF. In DNA, the CDR3 is TGTGCCAGCAGCGTTTTTTCAGCGGGAGCCCACGGGGAGCTGTTTTTT.

This rearrangement joins TRBV10-2 to TRBJ1-2; no reliable D call. This CDR3 has 14 residues. The germline CDR1 and CDR2 sequences are WSHSY and SAAADI. Trimming pared 3 bases from V and 4 bases from J, leaving 12 bases between. CDR3 residues: CASSEQSRVYGYTF. CDR3 bases: TGCGCCAGCAGTGAACAGAGTCGGGTCTATGGCTACACCTTC.

Worth noting for this clone: Other DNA sequences in this specimen translate into the identical CDR3. The CDR3 spells CASSDRGTGELFF. The CDR3 DNA follows: TGTGCCAGCAGTGACAGGGGTACCGGGGAGCTGTTTTTT. The chain combines TRBV6-6 with TRBJ2-2; 8 nucleotides align to TRBD1. The CDR3 length is 13 residues. CDR1 and CDR2 from the germline V gene are MNHNY and SVGAGI (reference sequence). V shed 5 bases and J 5 bases; nucleotides not matched to a gene: 1.

The J gene is TRBJ1-5, the V gene TRBV7-3; D is unclear. Germline values: CDR1 SGHTA, CDR2 FQGTGA. The V gene lost 7 bases and the J gene lost 3 bases, with 19 bases spanning the gap. The CDR3 is made up of 16 amino acids. The CDR3 here is CASTTKAPRSNQPQHF. CDR3 coding DNA: TGTGCCAGCACCACCAAGGCCCCCCGGTCCAATCAGCCCCAGCATTTT.